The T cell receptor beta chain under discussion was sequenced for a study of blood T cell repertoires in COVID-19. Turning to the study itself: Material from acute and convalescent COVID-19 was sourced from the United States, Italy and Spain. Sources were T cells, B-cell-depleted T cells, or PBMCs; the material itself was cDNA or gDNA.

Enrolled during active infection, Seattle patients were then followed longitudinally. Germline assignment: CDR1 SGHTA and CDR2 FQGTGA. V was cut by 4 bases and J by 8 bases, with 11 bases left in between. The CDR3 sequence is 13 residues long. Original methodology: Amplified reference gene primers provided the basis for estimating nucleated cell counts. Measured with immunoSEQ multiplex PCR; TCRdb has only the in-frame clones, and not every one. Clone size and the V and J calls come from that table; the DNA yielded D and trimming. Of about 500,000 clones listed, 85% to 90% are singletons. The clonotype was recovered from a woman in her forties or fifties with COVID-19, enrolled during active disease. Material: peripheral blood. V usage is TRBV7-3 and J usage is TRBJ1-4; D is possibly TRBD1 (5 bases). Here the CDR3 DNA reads TGTGCCAGCAGCTCCCAAAGGGGCGAAAAACTGTTTTTT. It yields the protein CASSSQRGEKLFF.